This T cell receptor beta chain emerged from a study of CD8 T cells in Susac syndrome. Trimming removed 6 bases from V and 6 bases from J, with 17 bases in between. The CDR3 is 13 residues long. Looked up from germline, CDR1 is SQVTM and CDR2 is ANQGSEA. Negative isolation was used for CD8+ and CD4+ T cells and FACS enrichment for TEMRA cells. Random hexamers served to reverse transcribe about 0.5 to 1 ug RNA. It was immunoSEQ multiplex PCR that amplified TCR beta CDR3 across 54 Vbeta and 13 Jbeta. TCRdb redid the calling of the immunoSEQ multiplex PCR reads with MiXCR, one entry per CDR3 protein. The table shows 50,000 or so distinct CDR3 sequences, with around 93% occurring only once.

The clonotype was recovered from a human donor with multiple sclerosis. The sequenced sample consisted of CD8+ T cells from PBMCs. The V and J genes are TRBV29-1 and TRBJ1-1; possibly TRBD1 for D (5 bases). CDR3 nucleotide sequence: TGCAGCGTAGGGCTGGTGGGGGGGGCTGAAGCTTTCTTT. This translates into CSVGLVGGAEAFF.